This is a list of T cell receptor beta chains from one sample in a study of cytomegalovirus exposure and HLA in healthy donors. TCRdb keeps only in-frame clones here, not all; method: immunoSEQ multiplex PCR. The sample lists roughly 160,000 clones, 70% to 90% occurring once. Sequenced input: PBMCs. The source of these receptors is a woman younger than 45 in good health and CMV-seronegative. Both conserved end residues are part of each CDR3. The D gene is left open where the match is weak. Not every row has a clone size; where given, it reads once, few, many or a size class.

clone_size d_call j_call v_call cdr3_nt cdr3_aa
NA TRBD2 TRBJ2-1 TRBV30 TGTGCCTGGAGTATCTCCACTAGCGGGAGGAGGAATGAGCAGTTCTTC CAWSISTSGRRNEQFF
NA NA TRBJ1-1 TRBV27 TGTGCCAGCAGTTTACAGGGGAACACTGAAGCTTTCTTT CASSLQGNTEAFF
few NA TRBJ2-1 TRBV9 TGTGCCAGCAGCGTAGCTCTCCGGGACTCGGGGGAGCAGTTCTTC CASSVALRDSGEQFF
NA NA TRBJ1-2 TRBV21-1 TGTGCCAGCAGCAAAGAGGAGGGCAGGGGGCTGAATGGCTACACCTTC CASSKEEGRGLNGYTF
NA TRBD2 TRBJ2-7 TRBV27 TGTGCCAGCAGTTTATCGGCGGGAGTGTTAGGCGAGCAGTACTTC CASSLSAGVLGEQYF
few NA TRBJ1-5 TRBV10-3 TGTGCCATCAGGGTCGAACAGAATCAGCCCCAGCATTTT CAIRVEQNQPQHF
NA TRBD1 TRBJ1-2 TRBV4-1 TGCGCCAGCAGCCAAGCGGAGGGACAGCCTCTGAACTATGGCTACACCTTC CASSQAEGQPLNYGYTF
NA TRBD2 TRBJ2-7 TRBV27 TGTGCCAGCAGTTTATCGACTAGCGGCCACTACGAGCAGTACTTC CASSLSTSGHYEQYF
NA NA TRBJ1-1 TRBV28 TGTGCCAGCAGTTACCGGACATTTCGTCTGCCTGAAGCTTTCTTT CASSYRTFRLPEAFF
NA NA TRBJ2-7 TRBV5-1 TGCGCCAGCAGCCTCAAGGGTGGAGGGGCCGAGCAGTACTTC CASSLKGGGAEQYF
once TRBD2 TRBJ2-1 TRBV7-9 TGTGCCAGCAACGAGATGGGGGGGTCCTACAATGAGCAGTTCTTC CASNEMGGSYNEQFF
NA NA TRBJ1-5 TRBV6-5 TGTGCCAGCAGTCCCCGGGGTCGGGGCAATCAGCCCCAGCATTTT CASSPRGRGNQPQHF
NA NA TRBJ1-1 TRBV7-3 TGTGCCAGCAGCCCAGAGGGATGGGGCACTGAAGCTTTCTTT CASSPEGWGTEAFF
NA NA TRBJ1-1 TRBV14 TGTGCCAGCAGCCCCTGGCAGACAGGGAACACTGAAGCTTTCTTT CASSPWQTGNTEAFF
NA TRBD1 TRBJ2-1 TRBV2 TGTGCCAGCCTACCTCCTCCCGGGACAGGGCGCAATGAGCAGTTCTTC CASLPPPGTGRNEQFF
NA TRBD2 TRBJ2-3 TRBV5-1 TGCGCCAGCAGCTTACCTAGCGGGGCTAGCACAGATACGCAGTATTTT CASSLPSGASTDTQYF
NA TRBD1 TRBJ2-7 TRBV10-3 TGTGCCATCAGGGGACAGGGCTTTTTAAGGGAGCAGTACTTC CAIRGQGFLREQYF
NA TRBD2 TRBJ2-7 TRBV23-1 TGCGCCAGCAGTCTGGGGCGGGGACTAGTTCCCTACGAGCAGTACTTC CASSLGRGLVPYEQYF
NA NA TRBJ2-7 TRBV6-5 TGTGCCAGCGGCGACGGGTTCTTGAACGAGCAGTACTTC CASGDGFLNEQYF
NA NA TRBJ1-6 TRBV5-1 TGCGCCAGCAGCTTGGGGTTTACAGGGAGGGGTAATTCACCCCTCCACTTT CASSLGFTGRGNSPLHF
NA TRBD2 TRBJ2-5 TRBV9 TGTGCCAGCAGCCTAGCGGGGGGGCAAGAGACCCAGTACTTC CASSLAGGQETQYF
NA NA TRBJ1-1 TRBV6-5 TGTGCCAGCAGTTCAGGGGAGGGCACTGAAGCTTTCTTT CASSSGEGTEAFF
NA TRBD1 TRBJ1-1 TRBV27 TGTGCCAGCAGTTTAAGGGGACAGAACCCTGAAGCTTTCTTT CASSLRGQNPEAFF
once NA TRBJ1-5 TRBV21-1 TGTGCCAGCAGCCTCTCGCGGGGCCCGAGTGATCAGCCCCAGCATTTT CASSLSRGPSDQPQHF
NA NA TRBJ2-1 TRBV6-1 TGTGCCAGCAGTGAATCGGTAGCGCAACCCTACAATGAGCAGTTCTTC CASSESVAQPYNEQFF
NA TRBD1 TRBJ2-7 TRBV5-5 TGTGCCAGCAGCTTCGGGACAGGTACCTACGAGCAGTACTTC CASSFGTGTYEQYF
NA TRBD2 TRBJ2-3 TRBV5-1 TGCGCCAGCAGCTTCGGACTAGCGGGAGATACGCAGTATTTT CASSFGLAGDTQYF
few TRBD1 TRBJ1-2 TRBV6-5 TGTGCCAGCAGTGTGGGACAGGGACGAGGCTACACCTTC CASSVGQGRGYTF
NA TRBD2 TRBJ2-1 TRBV19 TGTGCCAGTAGTCCCCAGCGGGAGGGCCTTTTTAATGAGCAGTTCTTC CASSPQREGLFNEQFF
NA NA TRBJ1-1 TRBV29-1 TGCAGCGTTGTAGGACACGGCACTGAAGCTTTCTTT CSVVGHGTEAFF
NA TRBD1 TRBJ1-1 TRBV5-4 TGTGCCAGCAGCCCCAGCGGGACAGGGATGAACACTGAAGCTTTCTTT CASSPSGTGMNTEAFF